Listed here are 20 T cell receptor beta chains from one sample, sequenced in a study of blood T cell repertoires in COVID-19. Sequencing was performed with immunoSEQ multiplex PCR; in TCRdb, only in-frame clones are kept and a portion is missing. The sample shows 250,000 to 300,000 clones, approximately 88% of them seen only once. The source material was peripheral blood. The receptors shown here come from a man aged 50-60 years with acute or convalescent COVID-19.

This clone was observed once. The chain carries TRBV4-1 and TRBJ1-5; possible D gene TRBD1, 6 bases. CDR1 is MGHRA and CDR2 is YSYEKL in the germline V gene. There are 14 residues in the CDR3. The V end was cut by 4 bases, the J end by 7 bases, with 14 bases between. CDR3 amino acids: CASSPRTEGQPQHF. The CDR3, as DNA: TGCGCCAGCAGCCCTCGGACAGAGGGGCAGCCCCAGCATTTT.

The chain combines TRBV5-1 with TRBJ1-2, with a possible D match to TRBD1 (5 bases). CDR1 is SGHRS, CDR2 YFSETQ, per germline. V lost 0 bases and J lost 2, with 8 bases in between. The CDR3 is 14 residues long. DNA of the CDR3: TGCGCCAGCAGCTTGGGCCCAGGGAACTATGGCTACACCTTC. Translated, it gives CASSLGPGNYGYTF.

The chain has TRBV6-5 and TRBJ2-7, with D perhaps matching TRBD2 (6 bases). The CDR3 has 16 amino acids. V was trimmed by 2 bases and J by 2 bases, leaving 16 bases between them. Germline CDR1 is MNHEY and CDR2 is SVGAGI. CDR3 region: CASSYRAAGLTYEQYF. CDR3 DNA: TGTGCCAGCAGTTACCGGGCGGCGGGGCTAACCTACGAGCAGTACTTC.

The rearrangement uses TRBV6-5 and TRBJ2-1; possible D gene TRBD2, 7 bases. The CDR3 sequence is 14 residues long. The germline V gene has CDR1 MNHEY and CDR2 SVGAGI. Trimming pared 6 bases from V and 6 bases from J, leaving 15 bases between. The CDR3 loop is CASRDGGPVNEQFF. Written as DNA, the CDR3 is TGTGCCAGCAGAGACGGGGGGCCCGTCAATGAGCAGTTCTTC.

This sequence joins TRBV6-4 and TRBJ1-1; TRBD1 might be the D (5 bases). The CDR3 spans 11 residues. Germline V CDR1 and CDR2: MRHNA, SNTAGT. Trimming removed 3 bases from V and 10 bases from J, with 9 bases in between. The CDR3 DNA reads TGTGCCAGCAGTGAGGGCAGGGTAGCTTTCTTT. Encoded protein: CASSEGRVAFF.

The chain employs TRBV7-9 and TRBJ1-1; tentative D call: TRBD1 (6 bases). V lost 5 bases, J lost 0 bases, and 13 bases lay in between. This CDR3 is built from 15 residues. Germline V gives CDR1 SEHNR, CDR2 FQNEAQ (reference sequence). This CDR3 reads CASSPTTGMNTEAFF. The CDR3 DNA reads TGTGCCAGCAGCCCGACGACAGGCATGAACACTGAAGCTTTCTTT.

The chain is built from TRBV13 and TRBJ1-6; 8 positions agree with TRBD1. Trimming cost V 0 bases and J 9 bases; bases outside gene matches: 1. Germline lookup yields CDR1 PRHDT and CDR2 FYEKMQ (reference sequence). CDR3 size: 14 residues. The CDR3, as DNA: TGTGCCAGCAGCTTAGGCAGGGGGCGTTCACCCCTCCACTTT. This translates into CASSLGRGRSPLHF.

The V gene is TRBV7-3, the J gene TRBJ2-3; D may be TRBD2 (5 bases). The germline gives CDR1 SGHTA, CDR2 FQGTGA. Trimming left V 5 bases short and J 6 bases short, with 15 bases between. CDR3 length: 14 residues. The CDR3: CASSPRGGSDTQYF. CDR3 DNA: TGTGCCAGCAGCCCCCGGGGTGGGTCGGATACGCAGTATTTT. Using reference TRBV7-3 and TRBJ2-3 for the parts outside the CDR3, the full variable domain is GAGVSQTPSNKVTEKGKYVELRCDPISGHTALYWYRQSLGQGPEFLIYFQGTGAADDSGLPNDRFFAVRPEGSVSTLKIQRTERGDSAVYLCASSPRGGSDTQYFGPGTRLTVL.

The V gene is TRBV7-8, the J gene TRBJ2-6; D unresolved. Per germline, CDR1 SGHVS and CDR2 FQNEAQ. Trimming shortened V by 1 base and J by 0 bases, and 7 bases separated the two germline ends. The CDR3 covers 16 residues. CDR3 coding DNA: TGTGCCAGCAGCTTAGACAGACGCTCTGGGGCCAACGTCCTGACTTTC. Its protein is CASSLDRRSGANVLTF.

This chain connects TRBV24-1 to TRBJ2-1; TRBD1 might be the D (6 bases). The V end lost 2 bases, the J end lost 3 bases, and 19 bases lay between the germline ends. The CDR3 is 18 residues long. CDR1 KGHDR and CDR2 SFDVKD come from the germline V gene. The CDR3: CATSDSAMGASGYNEQFF. The DNA of the CDR3 is TGTGCCACCAGTGATTCCGCTATGGGGGCCAGTGGCTACAATGAGCAGTTCTTC.

V and J are TRBV29-1 and TRBJ2-5; 8 bases are a match to TRBD1. This CDR3 is 14 amino acids long. V shed 3 bases and J 5 bases; nucleotides not matched to a gene: 8. Germline CDR1 and CDR2: SQVTM and ANQGSEA. This chain's CDR3 is CSVEGRGRRETQYF. Written as DNA, the CDR3 is TGCAGCGTTGAGGGCAGGGGGCGCAGGGAGACCCAGTACTTC.

This clone has a single count. The V and J genes are TRBV19 and TRBJ1-1; D is uncertain. V was pared by 9 bases and J by 4 bases, with 24 bases between. The CDR3 has 16 amino acids. Per germline, CDR1 LNHDA and CDR2 SQIVND (reference sequence). The CDR3 DNA reads as TGTGCCAGCTCCTCGGGAGCCAGGATCATAGGCACTGAAGCTTTCTTT. It encodes CASSSGARIIGTEAFF.

The rearrangement uses TRBV30 and TRBJ2-6; a possible D gene is TRBD2 (6 bases). Trimming stripped 0 bases from V and 0 bases from J, with 18 bases between. From germline, CDR1 is GTSNPN and CDR2 SVGIG (reference sequence). This CDR3 has 19 residues. As DNA, the CDR3 is TGTGCCTGGAGTGTACGGGGAGGCCCTCCTCTCTCTGGGGCCAACGTCCTGACTTTC. Amino acids: CAWSVRGGPPLSGANVLTF.

The chain joins TRBV7-2 to TRBJ1-2, with D unresolved. V was cut by 2 bases and J by 10 bases, with 17 bases left in between. Germline V gives CDR1 SGHTA, CDR2 FQGNSA. The CDR3 spans 14 residues. The CDR3 sequence is CASSLSLASSDYTF. The CDR3, as DNA: TGTGCCAGCAGCTTAAGTTTGGCTTCGTCTGACTACACCTTC.

This chain connects TRBV6-5 to TRBJ2-1, with TRBD1 matching over 9 bases. Germline loops: CDR1 MNHEY, CDR2 SVGAGI. V lost 6 bases, J lost 9 bases, and 6 bases stayed unmatched. The length of the CDR3 is 13 residues. The CDR3 sequence is CASRRGQGGEQFF. DNA for the CDR3: TGTGCCAGCAGGCGGGGACAGGGTGGTGAGCAGTTCTTC.

The V call is TRBV3-1 (or the pseudogene TRBV3-2), the J call TRBJ2-2; D is uncertain. V dropped 10 bases and J dropped 1 base, with 4 bases sitting between them. Germline lookup yields CDR1 LGHDT and CDR2 YNNKEL (reference sequence). This CDR3 is 11 amino acids long. The chain's CDR3 is CATMNTGELFF. CDR3 DNA: TGTGCCACCATGAACACCGGGGAGCTGTTTTTT.

The gene calls are TRBV19 and TRBJ2-7; TRBD1 agrees at 8 bases. Germline CDR1 reads LNHDA; CDR2 reads SQIVND (reference sequence). The ends lost 1 base at V and 2 bases at J; junction bases unmatched: 7. The length of the CDR3 is 16 residues. CDR3 nucleotides: TGTGCCAGTAGTATAGTCGGGACAGGAAAACCCTACGAGCAGTACTTC. Protein product: CASSIVGTGKPYEQYF.

The chain employs TRBV6-5 and TRBJ1-2; tentative D call: TRBD1 (6 bases). V shed 7 bases and J shed 5 bases, with 14 bases lying between them. The length of the CDR3 is 13 residues. Germline V gene data show CDR1 as MNHEY and CDR2 as SVGAGI. In nucleotides, the CDR3 is TGTGCCAGCACCGACAGGCGCGGGTATGGCTACACCTTC. Encoded protein: CASTDRRGYGYTF.

The chain links TRBV12-3 or TRBV12-4 to TRBJ1-2, with 9 bases lining up with TRBD1. This CDR3 has 13 residues. V lost 6 bases to trimming and J lost 4 bases; unmatched junction nucleotides: 3. The CDR3 here is CASRGTGIYGYTF. The CDR3 DNA follows: TGTGCCAGCAGAGGGACAGGGATCTATGGCTACACCTTC.

V gene TRBV7-3 combines with J gene TRBJ2-7; 11 bases agree with TRBD1. CDR3 length equals 15 residues. V was clipped by 6 bases and J by 2 bases; unmatched bases: 6. CDR1 SGHTA and CDR2 FQGTGA come from the germline V gene. The CDR3 is CASSYTGQGAYEQYF. CDR3 DNA: TGTGCCAGCAGTTACACGGGACAGGGGGCCTACGAGCAGTACTTC.